The 11 T cell receptor beta chains below were found in one sample sequenced in a study of immune heterogeneity within non-small cell lung tumors. Bulk tumor genomic DNA served as template, at roughly 600 ng per sample. Primary tumors were biopsied several times each, far apart, intraoperatively. Patients with untreated, newly diagnosed non-small cell lung cancer underwent curative surgery. Multiplex PCR was performed with 32 V and 13 J primers, and it amplified TCR beta CDR3. From the multiplex PCR reads, TCRdb called clonotypes with MiXCR, one entry per CDR3 protein. The repertoire holds 5,000 to 7,000 distinct CDR3 sequences, with roughly a fifth as singletons. Sequenced input: lung tumor tissue. The receptors here all came from a woman aged 55-75 years with non-small cell lung cancer.

About this clonotype itself: This sequence may be a read error, since a much larger clone differs from it by one base. The chain has TRBV20-1 and TRBJ2-7, with D unresolved. The CDR3 is 13 residues long. Trimming removed 1 base from V and 4 bases from J, with 11 bases in between. Germline CDR1 DFQATT, CDR2 SNEGSKA (reference sequence). CDR3 in amino acids: CSARGVKNYEQYF. The CDR3 coding sequence is TGCAGTGCTAGAGGCGTGAAAAATTACGAGCAGTACTTC.

This clonotype was detected only a few times. A much larger clone differs by one base, so this may be a read error. V usage is TRBV20-1 and J usage is TRBJ2-7, with D perhaps being TRBD1 or TRBD2 (5 bases each). Germline values: CDR1 DFQATT, CDR2 SNEGSKA (reference sequence). CDR3 length: 13 amino acids. Between the trimmed V and J ends, which lost 4 bases and 7 bases, there was a span of 17 bases. CDR3 amino acids: CSAKIRDLIEQYF. The CDR3, as DNA: TGCAGTGCTAAAATCAGGGACCTCATAGAGCAGTACTTC.

Worth noting for this clonotype: A much more abundant neighbour one base away suggests this may be a read error. The V call is TRBV30, the J call TRBJ1-3; no firm D call. Germline V gene sequence: CDR1 GTSNPN, CDR2 SVGIG (reference sequence). The CDR3 is 12 amino acids. The germline V and J ends were trimmed by 4 bases and 4 bases, with 8 bases remaining between them. CDR3 in amino acids: CAWTMEGNTIYF. CDR3 nucleotide sequence: TGTGCCTGGACTATGGAAGGAAACACCATATATTTT.

Judged by abundance, this clonotype is medium-sized. The CDR3 here is CASSQGTGGDEQYF. CDR3 nucleotide sequence: TGTGCCAGCAGCCAAGGAACAGGGGGCGACGAGCAGTACTTC. V gene TRBV14 combines with J gene TRBJ2-7; 9 bases match TRBD1. Germline V gene lookup returns CDR1 SGHDN and CDR2 FVKESK. V trimming: 1 base; J trimming: 5 bases; junction bases outside the gene matches: 3. The CDR3 is 14 amino acids.

The sample holds a few counts of this clonotype. The rearrangement joins TRBV20-1 to TRBJ2-6, with 11 bases matching TRBD2. Germline CDR1 DFQATT, CDR2 SNEGSKA (reference sequence). J was trimmed by 0 bases and V by 0 bases; bases with no gene match: 1. CDR3 size: 17 residues. CDR3 DNA: TGCAGTGCTAGAGATAGCGGGAGGGTCTCTGGGGCCAACGTCCTGACTTTC. This codes for CSARDSGRVSGANVLTF.

This clonotype was observed a handful of times. The gene calls are TRBV6-6 and TRBJ2-7; TRBD1 is a possible D gene (5 bases). Germline CDR1 and CDR2: MNHNY and SVGAGI (reference sequence). This CDR3 comprises 14 residues. Trimming took 2 bases from V and 0 from J, leaving 8 bases between them. The CDR3 protein is CASSYPQVSYEQYF. CDR3 in DNA: TGTGCCAGCAGTTACCCACAGGTCTCCTACGAGCAGTACTTC.

This clonotype is medium-sized in the sample. The chain recombines TRBV27 with TRBJ2-5; TRBD1 is a possible D gene (6 bases). The CDR3 has 14 amino acids. Trimming removed 3 bases from V and 4 bases from J, with 12 bases in between. CDR1 and CDR2 from the germline V gene are MNHEY and SMNVEV (reference sequence). CDR3 region: CASSLGQGGETQYF. The CDR3 region has the DNA TGTGCCAGCAGTTTGGGACAAGGAGGAGAGACCCAGTACTTC.

The chain is built from TRBV5-6 and TRBJ1-1; weak D call: TRBD1 (6 bases). V gave up 3 bases and J gave up 3 bases, with 24 bases separating them. Germline assignment: CDR1 SGHDT and CDR2 YYEEEE. The CDR3 covers 18 residues. CDR3 region: CASSSGGDVGAPHTEAFF. The CDR3 region has the DNA TGTGCCAGCAGCTCGGGGGGGGATGTGGGGGCCCCACACACTGAAGCTTTCTTT.

By sample fraction, this clonotype is medium-sized (0.01 to 0.1%). The J gene is TRBJ1-1, the V gene TRBV20-1, with 10 bases matching TRBD1. CDR3 length: 16 amino acids. J was trimmed by 2 bases and V by 0 bases; bases with no gene match: 6. Germline V gene data show CDR1 as DFQATT and CDR2 as SNEGSKA (reference sequence). The CDR3 DNA reads as TGCAGTGCTAGAGATCCGGGACAGGGGAGCAACACTGAAGCTTTCTTT. It specifies CSARDPGQGSNTEAFF.

The table lists this clonotype with many counts. This rearrangement joins TRBV20-1 to TRBJ1-3; D is possibly TRBD1 (5 bases). V shed 0 bases and J shed 8 bases, with 20 bases lying between them. Looked up from germline, CDR1 is DFQATT and CDR2 is SNEGSKA (reference sequence). This CDR3 comprises 16 residues. CDR3 nucleotides: TGCAGTGCTAGAGATCGGGGACCTTTCAAAACGGACACCATATATTTT. It specifies CSARDRGPFKTDTIYF.

This clonotype was observed a handful of times. The CDR3 DNA sequence: TGTGCCAGCAGTTACGATGGGGCTGGGGCCAACGTCCTGACTTTC. Amino acids: CASSYDGAGANVLTF. The V call is TRBV6-6, the J call TRBJ2-6; unclear D gene. Germline CDR1 reads MNHNY; CDR2 reads SVGAGI (reference sequence). V lost 2 bases and J lost 2, with 7 bases in between. The CDR3 covers 15 residues.